This T cell receptor beta chain was identified during a study of cytomegalovirus exposure and HLA in healthy donors. Across the study: It was reported in a later analysis that the same platform had been used for the roughly 130 validation repertoires as for the roughly 670 first-cohort repertoires. Regarding the study as a whole: The finding came from a later analysis; first-cohort TCR clusters tended to co-occur in the approximately 120 validation repertoires.

Germline assignment: CDR1 MDHEN and CDR2 SYDVKM. CDR3 length equals 16 residues. J was trimmed by 4 bases and V by 3 bases; bases with no gene match: 10. The assay was immunoSEQ multiplex PCR, and TCRdb's table has in-frame clones only and misses some. The sample has about 200,000 clones; around nine tenths are singletons. Notes on this clone: The target antigen is unknown.

The donors were part of the validation cohort, which consisted of approximately 110 subjects and was separate from the first cohort of about 670 subjects. Sequenced sample: PBMCs. This TCR was sampled from a woman aged 18 to 35 in good health and CMV-seropositive. The J gene is TRBJ2-7, the V gene TRBV28; 9 nucleotides agree with TRBD1. The chain's CDR3 is CASSFPRQGGPYEQYF. The DNA for the CDR3 is TGTGCCAGCAGTTTTCCTCGACAGGGGGGACCTTACGAGCAGTACTTC.